This T cell receptor (beta chain) was sequenced for a study of shared clonotypes between healthy human individuals. The CDR3 extends over 17 amino acids. The ends lost 3 bases at V and 2 bases at J; junction bases unmatched: 11. Looked up from germline, CDR1 is LNHNV and CDR2 is YYDKDF (reference sequence). The repertoire was sequenced with immunoSEQ multiplex PCR; TCRdb's copy has only in-frame clones and lacks some. The table includes approximately 1,500,000 clones, more than 95% detected once. The origin of this receptor is a man aged 25-45 years in good health. The sequenced material came from naive CD4+ T cells sorted from blood. The subset here: CD45RA+ positively selected. The rearrangement joins TRBV15 to TRBJ2-7, with 9 positions matching TRBD1. CDR3 in DNA: TGTGCCACCAGCAGGGACTCCGGGACAGGGAATACCTACGAGCAGTACTTC. As protein: CATSRDSGTGNTYEQYF.